One sample yielded the 26 T cell receptor beta chains listed below, sequenced in a study of early T cells in non-severe SARS-CoV-2 infection (dated by TCRdb to the early 2020s). Library method: 5' RACE. The instrument was a NextSeq 500. The public reads were reanalyzed by TCRdb: fastp trimming at Q25, MiXCR alignment, in-frame beta chains only. Identical CDR3 protein sequences are pooled into one entry, listed with their most common genes and DNA. This sample gives roughly 35,000 distinct CDR3 sequences in total; under 6.5% of them show up just once. About a quarter of the sample is in the top ten clones. Sequencing input: whole blood. These receptors came from an adult who was a healthcare worker with PCR-confirmed SARS-CoV-2 infection or an uninfected control (not recorded which).

A remark on this clonotype: One junction end does not reproduce the germline sequence, and a read error may be involved. Here the CDR3 DNA reads TGTGCTAGCAGCTTTAGCCAGCCCGGGACGATAAATAATTCACCCCTCCACTTT. It yields the protein CASSFSQPGTINNSPLHF. J is TRBJ1-6 and V is TRBV7-7, with D possibly matching TRBD1 (5 bases). The germline gives CDR1 SSHAT, CDR2 FNYEAQ (reference sequence). This CDR3 contains 18 residues. The variable domain in full, with the rest retrieved from reference TRBV7-7 and TRBJ1-6, is GAGVSQSPRYKVTKRGQDVTLRCDPISSHATLYWYQQALGQGPEFLTYFNYEAQPDKSGLPSDRFSAERPEGSISTLTIQRTEQRDSAMYRCASSFSQPGTINNSPLHFGNGTRLTVT.

This clonotype was observed many times. V gene TRBV24-1 combines with J gene TRBJ1-1; D possibly corresponds to TRBD1 (6 bases). The germline V gene has CDR1 KGHDR and CDR2 SFDVKD. Between the trimmed V and J ends, which lost 4 bases and 5 bases, there was a span of 16 bases. This CDR3 region has 15 residues. CDR3 region: CATSDPARGGTEAFF. The CDR3 DNA follows: TGTGCCACCAGTGACCCCGCCAGGGGAGGGACTGAAGCTTTCTTT.

This clonotype was counted many times. The gene calls are TRBV28 and TRBJ2-7, with 7 nucleotides matching TRBD1. The CDR3 has 15 amino acids. Germline CDR1 MDHEN, CDR2 SYDVKM. V shed 7 bases and J 1 base; nucleotides not matched to a gene: 10. CDR3 in DNA: TGTGCCAGCAAAGGGGGCGTCTCGGGATCCTACGAGCAGTACTTC. Its protein product is CASKGGVSGSYEQYF. The whole variable domain, remainder taken from reference TRBV28 and TRBJ2-7, is DVKVTQSSRYLVKRTGEKVFLECVQDMDHENMFWYRQDPGLGLRLIYFSYDVKMKEKGDIPEGYSVSREKKERFSLILESASTNQTSMYLCASKGGVSGSYEQYFGPGTRLTVT.

This clonotype has ten or more counts. CDR3 amino acids: CASSPSDYEQYF. CDR3 nucleotides: TGTGCCAGCAGCCCATCGGACTACGAGCAGTACTTC. The chain recombines TRBV7-8 with TRBJ2-7; D uncertain. Germline assignment: CDR1 SGHVS and CDR2 FQNEAQ. Trimming cost V 5 bases and J 3 bases, with 8 bases left between them. The CDR3 loop spans 12 amino acids.

This clonotype was seen repeatedly, ten times or more. The V gene is TRBV20-1, the J gene TRBJ2-3; D is possibly TRBD1 or TRBD2 (5 bases each). Trimming shortened V by 3 bases and J by 2 bases, and 12 bases separated the two germline ends. Germline V CDR1 and CDR2: DFQATT, SNEGSKA (reference sequence). The CDR3 extends over 14 amino acids. The CDR3 region is CSASGAPFTDTQYF. In DNA, the CDR3 is TGCAGTGCTAGCGGGGCCCCTTTCACAGATACGCAGTATTTT.

With respect to this clonotype: One base away lies a much larger clone, so this may be a sequencing read error. The CDR3 sequence is CASSQDSGTGFRNTIYF. CDR3 sequence (DNA): TGCGCCAGCAGCCAAGATTCCGGGACAGGCTTTAGAAACACCATATATTTT. The chain employs TRBV4-1 and TRBJ1-3; 8 nucleotides line up with TRBD1. Germline CDR1 and CDR2: MGHRA and YSYEKL. The V gene end was trimmed by 0 bases and the J gene end by 5 bases; junction bases not matched to a gene: 9. The length of the CDR3 is 17 residues.

V gene TRBV10-2 combines with J gene TRBJ1-2; no clear D gene. Trimming left V 2 bases short and J 8 bases short, with 15 bases between. This CDR3 is 14 amino acids long. Germline loops: CDR1 WSHSY, CDR2 SAAADI. The DNA for the CDR3 is TGCGCCAGCAGTGAGCCCGTGGCCGTGGCGGGCTACACCTTC. This translates into CASSEPVAVAGYTF.

This clonotype was seen ten or more times. The chain carries TRBV12-3 or TRBV12-4 and TRBJ2-1, with D hard to call. The CDR3 has 12 amino acids. Trimming pared 5 bases from V and 6 bases from J, leaving 8 bases between. This CDR3 reads CASSVSGNEQFF. CDR3 DNA sequence: TGTGCCAGCAGTGTTTCGGGCAATGAGCAGTTCTTC.

This clonotype has a handful of counts. The genes are TRBV5-8 and TRBJ2-7, with D possibly being TRBD2 (6 bases). V shed 2 bases and J shed 3 bases, with 12 bases lying between them. The length of the CDR3 is 14 residues. The germline CDR1 and CDR2 sequences are SGHTS and YDEGEE. The CDR3 loop reads CASSFLRGVYEQYF. The CDR3 DNA reads TGTGCCAGCAGCTTCTTGCGGGGCGTCTACGAGCAGTACTTC.

This rearrangement joins TRBV7-2 to TRBJ2-5; a weak D match, TRBD2 (6 bases). Germline V gene lookup returns CDR1 SGHTA and CDR2 FQGNSA. CDR3 length equals 12 residues. Trimming shortened V by 2 bases and J by 10 bases, and 11 bases separated the two germline ends. DNA for the CDR3: TGTGCCAGCAGCTTAAGATCGGGGGACCAGTACTTC. Translating gives CASSLRSGDQYF.

This clonotype was counted a few times. The chain joins TRBV2 to TRBJ2-3; a weak D match, TRBD2 (6 bases). The CDR3 runs 14 residues. V was cut by 6 bases and J by 2 bases, with 12 bases left in between. Germline CDR1 SNHLY, CDR2 FYNNEI. CDR3 sequence reads: CASRGDSDTDTQYF. Written as DNA, the CDR3 is TGTGCCAGCAGGGGGGACTCAGACACAGATACGCAGTATTTT. The whole variable domain, remainder taken from reference TRBV2 and TRBJ2-3, is EPEVTQTPSHQVTQMGQEVILRCVPISNHLYFYWYRQILGQKVEFLVSFYNNEISEKSEIFDDQFSVERPDGSNFTLKIRSTKLEDSAMYFCASRGDSDTDTQYFGPGTRLTVL.

This clonotype was recorded many times. This chain uses TRBV7-8 with TRBJ2-5; a weak D match, TRBD2 (6 bases). The CDR3 is made up of 14 amino acids. Germline V gene data show CDR1 as SGHVS and CDR2 as FQNEAQ. The ends were cut back, 6 bases at V and 5 bases at J, with 16 bases in the middle. CDR3 amino acids: CASSPGLTRETQYF. In nucleotides, the CDR3 is TGTGCCAGCAGTCCGGGACTGACTCGGGAGACCCAGTACTTC.

The chain is built from TRBV19 and TRBJ2-7; 9 bases are a match to TRBD1. The CDR3 length is 15 residues. Looked up from germline, CDR1 is LNHDA and CDR2 is SQIVND (reference sequence). The ends lost 5 bases at V and 4 bases at J; junction bases unmatched: 9. The CDR3 DNA reads as TGTGCCAGTAGTGTTTCCCGGGACAGGGCGTACGAGCAGTACTTC. This codes for CASSVSRDRAYEQYF.

The J gene is TRBJ2-1, the V gene TRBV4-3; unclear D gene. CDR1 is LGHNA, CDR2 YSLEER, per germline. V lost 0 bases and J lost 8, with 17 bases in between. This CDR3 comprises 16 residues. In nucleotides, the CDR3 is TGCGCCAGCAGCCAAGATAGTACGACGGTTTGGGATGAGCAGTTCTTC. This translates into CASSQDSTTVWDEQFF.

This clonotype was found many times. This chain uses TRBV2 with TRBJ2-6, with D unclear. The germline CDR1 and CDR2 sequences are SNHLY and FYNNEI. The CDR3 has 15 residues. Trimming shortened V by 4 bases and J by 4 bases, and 11 bases separated the two germline ends. The chain's CDR3 is CASSVVSSGANVLTF. The CDR3 DNA sequence: TGTGCCAGCAGTGTAGTCAGTTCCGGGGCCAACGTCCTGACTTTC.

This clonotype ranks as medium-sized. The gene calls are TRBV4-3 and TRBJ2-7, with D possibly being TRBD2 (6 bases). This CDR3 has 13 amino acids. CDR1 is LGHNA and CDR2 is YSLEER in the germline V gene. V was shortened by 1 base and J by 8 bases, with 12 bases between the two germline ends. The CDR3 DNA follows: TGCGCCAGCAGCCAAGGGGAAGGAGGGCAGCAGTACTTC. This sequence encodes CASSQGEGGQQYF.

This clonotype showed up many times. The chain joins TRBV6-2 or TRBV6-3 to TRBJ2-5, with TRBD1 matching over 9 bases. CDR3 size: 17 residues. From germline, CDR1 is MNHEY and CDR2 SVGEGT. The V and J ends lost 4 bases and 2 bases, in that order; junction bases with no gene match: 11. The CDR3 region is CASSSRAAGTGQETQYF. DNA of the CDR3: TGTGCCAGCAGTTCAAGAGCCGCCGGGACAGGGCAAGAGACCCAGTACTTC.

This clonotype was found many times. This chain links TRBV24-1 with TRBJ1-5; D is unclear. Germline CDR1 and CDR2: KGHDR and SFDVKD. This CDR3 is built from 16 residues. V was trimmed by 3 bases and J by 0 bases, leaving 11 bases between them. Here the CDR3 reads CATSDGRRYSNQPQHF. The DNA of the CDR3 is TGTGCCACCAGTGATGGGCGGAGATATAGCAATCAGCCCCAGCATTTT.

This clonotype has a handful of counts. The rearrangement joins TRBV20-1 to TRBJ2-5; D uncertain. The germline V gene has CDR1 DFQATT and CDR2 SNEGSKA (reference sequence). V lost 0 bases and J 5 bases, leaving 10 bases between the germline ends. This CDR3 contains 13 residues. CDR3 residues: CSARDPSSETQYF. CDR3 sequence (DNA): TGCAGTGCTAGAGATCCAAGCTCGGAGACCCAGTACTTC.

This clonotype was detected ten times or more. The V and J genes are TRBV20-1 and TRBJ2-3; D not resolved. This CDR3 has 13 amino acids. Germline CDR1 reads DFQATT; CDR2 reads SNEGSKA (reference sequence). V gave up 4 bases and J gave up 0 bases, with 8 bases separating them. The CDR3 is CSAIGSSTDTQYF. CDR3 sequence (DNA): TGCAGTGCTATCGGGTCTAGCACAGATACGCAGTATTTT.

The sample holds many counts of this clonotype. This chain connects TRBV24-1 to TRBJ2-1; 10 bases map to TRBD2. Losses at the gene ends were 9 bases for V and 9 bases for J; bases not matched to a gene: 16. This CDR3 contains 16 residues. The germline CDR1 and CDR2 sequences are KGHDR and SFDVKD. The CDR3 DNA sequence: TGTGCCACCTCGGCTAGCGGGAGCATAGCTGGTGGTGAGCAGTTCTTC. Amino acid sequence: CATSASGSIAGGEQFF.

The V gene is TRBV12-5, the J gene TRBJ1-1; 7 bases map to TRBD1. Looked up from germline, CDR1 is LGHNT and CDR2 is FRNRAP. V lost 1 base to trimming and J lost 9 bases; unmatched junction nucleotides: 2. This CDR3 has 12 residues. The CDR3 protein is CASGLEQGKAFF. The DNA of the CDR3 is TGTGCTAGTGGTTTGGAACAGGGGAAAGCTTTCTTT.

This clonotype was counted ten times or more. The CDR3 sequence: CASSFRDDNTEAFF. In nucleotides, the CDR3 is TGTGCCAGCAGCTTCCGGGACGACAACACTGAAGCTTTCTTT. The rearrangement joins TRBV5-4 to TRBJ1-1, with D perhaps matching TRBD1 (5 bases). The V and J ends lost 2 bases and 2 bases respectively, with 10 bases between them. CDR1 and CDR2 (germline): SGHNT, YYREEE (reference sequence). The length of the CDR3 is 14 residues.

This clonotype was counted at least ten times. The chain links TRBV30 to TRBJ2-1; a weak D match, TRBD2 (5 bases). The CDR3 spans 12 residues. CDR1 and CDR2 from the germline V gene are GTSNPN and SVGIG (reference sequence). V lost 0 bases and J lost 9, with 9 bases in between. The DNA for the CDR3 is TGTGCCTGGAGTGTACGTGGAGGTGAGCAGTTCTTC. It encodes CAWSVRGGEQFF.

This clonotype was found many times. The rearrangement uses TRBV7-2 and TRBJ2-1; D is perhaps TRBD1 or TRBD2 (6 bases each). The CDR3 spans 15 residues. V lost 1 base, J lost 2 bases, and 9 bases lay in between. Germline-derived CDR1 and CDR2 are SGHTA and FQGNSA. CDR3 sequence: CASSLDGGPYNEQFF. CDR3 bases: TGTGCCAGCAGCTTAGACGGGGGCCCCTACAATGAGCAGTTCTTC.

This clonotype occurred many times. The chain combines TRBV20-1 with TRBJ2-3; TRBD2 matches at 12 bases. CDR1 is DFQATT and CDR2 is SNEGSKA in the germline V gene (reference sequence). The CDR3 contains 18 residues. J was trimmed by 1 base and V by 3 bases; bases with no gene match: 11. CDR3 bases: TGCAGTGCTAGCGGCTTGCGGCGACTAGCGGGGGGCACAGATACGCAGTATTTT. It encodes CSASGLRRLAGGTDTQYF.